This T cell receptor (beta chain) was recovered during a study of T cell responses to AZD1222 COVID-19 vaccine. TCRdb's table, derived via immunoSEQ multiplex PCR, lists solely in-frame clones and lacks some. The sample lists around 100,000 clones; around nine tenths were seen once. This clonotype was obtained from an adult in good health. The source was peripheral blood, collected on day 0 of AZD1222 vaccination.

CDR3 sequence: CASSRNIAGDYNEQFF. CDR3 sequence (DNA): TGTGCCAGCAGCCGAAATATAGCGGGAGACTACAATGAGCAGTTCTTC. The chain combines TRBV5-4 with TRBJ2-1; TRBD2 agrees at 9 bases. The length of the CDR3 is 16 residues. The V segment lost 4 bases and the J segment 3 bases; nucleotides outside the gene matches: 8. Germline V gene sequence: CDR1 SGHNT, CDR2 YYREEE (reference sequence).